Described below is a single T cell receptor (beta chain) sequence and its context. Its antigen is unidentified. The data derive from a study of cytomegalovirus exposure and HLA in healthy donors. Study results and caveats: Reported performance of the classifier showed diagnosis of cytomegalovirus status with high specificity and sensitivity.

Germline V lookup: CDR1 MNHEY, CDR2 SMNVEV (reference sequence). The V gene lost 3 bases and the J gene lost 2 bases, with 14 bases spanning the gap. The CDR3 totals 15 residues. Primers included in the PCR were 60 Vbeta and 13 Jbeta primers. Libraries were prepared by immunoSEQ multiplex PCR; TCRdb keeps only in-frame clonotypes and omits some of them. The sample carries about 82,000 clones, approximately 80% recorded once. Specimen: PBMCs. The clonotype originates from a man aged 45-60 years in good health and CMV-seronegative. The J gene is TRBJ2-7, the V gene TRBV27, with D possibly matching TRBD1 (6 bases). This CDR3 reads CASSLPGQQPYEQYF. The CDR3 DNA follows: TGTGCCAGCAGTTTGCCGGGACAACAACCCTACGAGCAGTACTTC.